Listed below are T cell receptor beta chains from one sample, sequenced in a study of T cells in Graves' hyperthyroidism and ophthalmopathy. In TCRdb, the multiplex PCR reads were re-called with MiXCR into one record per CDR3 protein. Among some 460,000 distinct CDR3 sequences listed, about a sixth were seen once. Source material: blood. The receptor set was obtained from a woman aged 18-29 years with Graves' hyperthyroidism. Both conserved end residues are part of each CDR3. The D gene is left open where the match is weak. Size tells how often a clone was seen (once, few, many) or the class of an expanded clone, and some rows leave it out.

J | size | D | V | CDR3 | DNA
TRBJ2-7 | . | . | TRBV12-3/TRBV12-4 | CASSSQGGLDYEQYF | TGTGCCAGCAGTTCACAGGGGGGGTTGGACTACGAGCAGTACTTC
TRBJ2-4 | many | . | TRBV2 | CASSEAAGSENIQYF | TGTGCCAGCAGTGAAGCGGCAGGGAGCGAAAACATTCAGTACTTC
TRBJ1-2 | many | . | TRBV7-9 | CASSSSSGGWLYGYTF | TGTGCCAGCAGCTCCTCGTCGGGGGGCTGGCTCTATGGCTACACCTTC
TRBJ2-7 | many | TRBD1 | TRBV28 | CASSSPDRTEQYF | TGTGCCAGCAGTTCCCCGGACAGGACCGAGCAGTACTTC
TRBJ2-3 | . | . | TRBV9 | CASSVVDSRATQYF | TGTGCCAGCAGCGTAGTGGATTCGCGGGCCACGCAGTATTTT
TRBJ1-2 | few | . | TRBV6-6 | CASSYRGERYGYTF | TGTGCCAGCAGTTACAGGGGGGAGCGCTATGGCTACACCTTC
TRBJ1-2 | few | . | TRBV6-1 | CASRNGAQGYTF | TGTGCCAGCAGGAATGGGGCCCAAGGCTACACCTTC
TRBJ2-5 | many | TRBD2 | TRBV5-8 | CASSETSGRETQYF | TGTGCCAGCAGCGAGACTAGCGGGCGAGAGACCCAGTACTTC
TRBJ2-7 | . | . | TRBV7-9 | CASSPGASEQYF | TGTGCCAGCAGCCCTGGGGCCTCCGAGCAGTACTTC
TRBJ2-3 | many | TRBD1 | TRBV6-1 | CASSGTGADTQYF | TGTGCCAGCAGTGGGACAGGGGCAGATACGCAGTATTTT
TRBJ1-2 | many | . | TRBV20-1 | CSASETENYGYTF | TGCAGTGCTAGCGAAACAGAGAACTATGGCTACACCTTC
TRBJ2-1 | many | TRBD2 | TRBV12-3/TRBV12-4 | CASTGGNEQFF | TGTGCCAGCACGGGAGGGAATGAGCAGTTCTTC
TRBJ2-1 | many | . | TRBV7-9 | CASSSLGFIDEQFF | TGTGCCAGCAGCTCTTTAGGGTTTATCGATGAGCAGTTCTTC
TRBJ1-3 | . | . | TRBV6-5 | CASSYRVPGNTIYF | TGTGCCAGCAGTTACAGGGTGCCGGGAAACACCATATATTTT
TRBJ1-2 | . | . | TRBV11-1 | CASSFSGSYYGYTF | TGTGCCAGCAGCTTTAGCGGGAGTTACTATGGCTACACCTTC
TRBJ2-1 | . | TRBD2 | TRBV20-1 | CSARLAGGHNEQFF | TGCAGTGCTCGACTAGCGGGGGGGCACAATGAGCAGTTCTTC
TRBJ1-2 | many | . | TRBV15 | CATSDGLNYGYTF | TGTGCCACCTCCGACGGTCTAAACTATGGCTACACCTTC
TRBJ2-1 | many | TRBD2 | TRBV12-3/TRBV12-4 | CASRPNPGLHNEQFF | TGTGCCAGCAGGCCCAATCCGGGACTACACAATGAGCAGTTCTTC
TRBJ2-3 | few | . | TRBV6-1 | CASRPSPTGKGADTQYF | TGTGCCAGCAGGCCCAGCCCGACAGGAAAGGGGGCAGATACGCAGTATTTT
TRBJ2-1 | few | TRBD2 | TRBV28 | CASQDSGGAGEQFF | TGTGCCAGCCAGGATAGCGGGGGGGCCGGTGAGCAGTTCTTC
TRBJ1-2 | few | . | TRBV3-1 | CASSQVMSGYTF | TGTGCCAGCAGCCAAGTGATGAGCGGCTACACCTTC
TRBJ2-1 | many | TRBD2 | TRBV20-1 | CSASPLAGGLPSYNEQFF | TGCAGTGCTTCTCCCTTAGCGGGGGGGCTACCCTCCTACAATGAGCAGTTCTTC
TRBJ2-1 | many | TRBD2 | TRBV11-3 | CASIRAGEEEQFF | TGTGCCAGCATCAGAGCGGGAGAAGAGGAGCAGTTCTTC
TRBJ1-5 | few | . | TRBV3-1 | CASSQGGGLSVTQHF | TGTGCCAGCAGCCAAGGCGGGGGCCTCTCCGTGACCCAGCATTTT
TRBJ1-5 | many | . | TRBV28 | CASSPRTEINQPQHF | TGTGCCAGCAGTCCCCGGACAGAAATCAATCAGCCCCAGCATTTT
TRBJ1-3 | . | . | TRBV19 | CASTSWVGNTIYF | TGTGCCAGTACCTCCTGGGTTGGAAACACCATATATTTT
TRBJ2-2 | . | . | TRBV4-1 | CASSQAQYTGELFF | TGCGCCAGCAGCCAGGCCCAGTACACCGGGGAGCTGTTTTTT
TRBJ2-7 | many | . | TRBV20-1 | CSARGGLVYEQYF | TGCAGTGCTAGGGGGGGGCTTGTCTACGAGCAGTACTTC
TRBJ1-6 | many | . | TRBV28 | CASRQVGDNSPLHF | TGTGCCAGCAGACAGGTTGGAGATAATTCACCCCTCCACTTT
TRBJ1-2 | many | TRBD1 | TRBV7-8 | CASSEPGTGEDYGYTF | TGTGCCAGCAGCGAACCCGGGACAGGGGAAGACTATGGCTACACCTTC
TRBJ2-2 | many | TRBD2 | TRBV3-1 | CASSQVWGGAGELFF | TGTGCCAGCAGCCAAGTCTGGGGGGGGGCCGGGGAGCTGTTTTTT
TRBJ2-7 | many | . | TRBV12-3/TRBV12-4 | CASRTVRGHEQYF | TGTGCCAGCAGGACTGTCAGGGGCCACGAGCAGTACTTC
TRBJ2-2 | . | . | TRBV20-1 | CSASPRSNTGELFF | TGCAGTGCCAGTCCCAGATCGAACACCGGGGAGCTGTTTTTT
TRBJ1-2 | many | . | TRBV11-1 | CASSHDSDYGYTF | TGTGCCAGCAGCCACGACAGCGACTATGGCTACACCTTC
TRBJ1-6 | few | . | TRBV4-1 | CASRRQAKNSPLHF | TGCGCCAGCAGAAGGCAGGCTAAGAATTCACCCCTCCACTTT
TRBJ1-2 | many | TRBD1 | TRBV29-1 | CSVSTGVGYGYTF | TGCAGCGTCTCAACAGGGGTCGGCTATGGCTACACCTTC
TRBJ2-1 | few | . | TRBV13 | CASSPATSVNEQFF | TGTGCCAGCAGCCCAGCGACGAGCGTGAATGAGCAGTTCTTC
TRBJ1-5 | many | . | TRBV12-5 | CASGLINQPQHF | TGTGCTAGTGGTTTAATCAATCAGCCCCAGCATTTT
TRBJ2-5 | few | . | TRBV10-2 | CASSDYREETQYF | TGCGCCAGCAGTGATTACAGGGAGGAGACCCAGTACTTC
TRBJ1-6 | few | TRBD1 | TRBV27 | CASSFQTGVNSPLHF | TGTGCCAGCAGTTTCCAAACAGGGGTTAATTCACCCCTCCACTTT
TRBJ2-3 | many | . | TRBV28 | CTSSEVEWGSSDTQYF | TGTACCAGCAGTGAGGTGGAATGGGGCAGTTCAGATACGCAGTATTTT
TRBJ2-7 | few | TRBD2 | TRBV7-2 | CASSLVPPSGRALEQYF | TGTGCCAGCAGCTTAGTGCCACCTAGCGGGAGGGCCTTAGAGCAGTACTTC
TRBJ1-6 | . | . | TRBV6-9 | CASTPRHVGNSPLRF | TGTGCCAGCACTCCCAGGCACGTTGGTAATTCACCCCTCCGCTTT
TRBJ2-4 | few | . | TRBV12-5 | CASGLDSLAKNIQYF | TGTGCTAGTGGTCTAGACAGCTTAGCCAAAAACATTCAGTACTTC
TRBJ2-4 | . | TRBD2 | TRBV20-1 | CSARRLAGGKNIQYF | TGCAGTGCTAGAAGGCTAGCGGGAGGCAAAAACATTCAGTACTTC